This section outlines one T cell receptor (beta chain) sequence together with its context. This CDR3 is 17 amino acids long. Trimming removed 0 bases at V and 7 bases at J, with 19 bases between. Germline V gene lookup returns CDR1 LGHDT and CDR2 YNNKEL (reference sequence). This specimen comes from a study of blood T cell repertoires in COVID-19. In the study overall: The analysed material was cDNA or gDNA that came from T cells, B-cell-depleted T cells, or PBMCs.

Authors' methods: From reference gene primer amplification, estimates of nucleated cell counts were derived. The data were produced by immunoSEQ multiplex PCR, yet TCRdb's version contains in-frame clones alone and is incomplete. The DNA gave D and trimming, while V, J and clone size come from that table. The sample lists 50,000 to 65,000 clones, approximately 81% seen once, with about 15% in the top ten. What was sequenced was peripheral blood. The TCR comes from a man in his sixties with COVID-19, enrolled during active disease. This chain uses TRBV3-1 (or the pseudogene TRBV3-2) with TRBJ2-1; perhaps TRBD1 as D (6 bases). The CDR3 region is CASSQDLGQSLGNEQFF. For the CDR3, the DNA is TGTGCCAGCAGCCAAGACCTAGGACAGTCCCTAGGAAATGAGCAGTTCTTC.